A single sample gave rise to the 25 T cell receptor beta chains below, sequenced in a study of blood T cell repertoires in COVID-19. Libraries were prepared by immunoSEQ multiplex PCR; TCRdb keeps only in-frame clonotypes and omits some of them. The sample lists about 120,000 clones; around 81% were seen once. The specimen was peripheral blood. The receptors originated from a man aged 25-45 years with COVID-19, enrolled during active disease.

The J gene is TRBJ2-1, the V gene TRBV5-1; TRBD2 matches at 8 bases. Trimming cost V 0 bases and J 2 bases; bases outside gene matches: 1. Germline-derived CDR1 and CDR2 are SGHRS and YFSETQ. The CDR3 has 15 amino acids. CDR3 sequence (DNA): TGCGCCAGCAGCTTGGGCGGGGGGCCCTACAATGAGCAGTTCTTC. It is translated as CASSLGGGPYNEQFF.

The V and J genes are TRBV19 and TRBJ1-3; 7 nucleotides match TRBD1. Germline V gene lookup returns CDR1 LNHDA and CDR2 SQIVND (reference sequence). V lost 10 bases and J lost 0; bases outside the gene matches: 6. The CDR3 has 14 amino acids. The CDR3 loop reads CATPGGASGNTIYF. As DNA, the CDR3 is TGTGCCACCCCAGGGGGAGCCTCTGGAAACACCATATATTTT.

CDR3 sequence: CASSLQQGGYEQYF. The CDR3, as DNA: TGTGCCAGCAGCCTTCAACAGGGTGGCTACGAGCAGTACTTC. This rearrangement joins TRBV3-1 (or the pseudogene TRBV3-2) to TRBJ2-7; D is possibly TRBD1 (6 bases). CDR1 and CDR2 (germline): LGHDT, YNNKEL (reference sequence). This CDR3 has 14 amino acids. The V gene lost 4 bases and the J gene lost 3 bases, with 13 bases spanning the gap.

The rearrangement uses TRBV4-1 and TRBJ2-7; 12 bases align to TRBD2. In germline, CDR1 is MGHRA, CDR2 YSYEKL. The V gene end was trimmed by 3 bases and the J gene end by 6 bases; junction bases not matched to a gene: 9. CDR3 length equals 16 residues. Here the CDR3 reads CASSHPSGRAWGEQYF. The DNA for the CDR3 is TGCGCCAGCAGCCACCCTAGCGGGAGGGCCTGGGGCGAGCAGTACTTC.

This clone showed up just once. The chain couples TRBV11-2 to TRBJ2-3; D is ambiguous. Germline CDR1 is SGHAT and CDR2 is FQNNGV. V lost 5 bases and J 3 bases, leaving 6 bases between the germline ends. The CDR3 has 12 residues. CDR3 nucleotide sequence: TGTGCCAGCAGCCCCCCGACAGATACGCAGTATTTT. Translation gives CASSPPTDTQYF.

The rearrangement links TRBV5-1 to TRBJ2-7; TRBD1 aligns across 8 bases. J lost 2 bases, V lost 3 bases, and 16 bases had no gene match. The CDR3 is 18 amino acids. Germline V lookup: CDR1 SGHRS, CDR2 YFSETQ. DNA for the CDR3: TGCGCCAGCAGCTGGGACAGGCTCCGACGCTCTCCCCCCTACGAGCAGTACTTC. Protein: CASSWDRLRRSPPYEQYF. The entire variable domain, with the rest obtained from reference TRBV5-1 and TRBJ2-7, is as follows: KAGVTQTPRYLIKTRGQQVTLSCSPISGHRSVSWYQQTPGQGLQFLFEYFSETQRNKGNFPGRFSGRQFSNSRSEMNVSTLELGDSALYLCASSWDRLRRSPPYEQYFGPGTRLTVT.

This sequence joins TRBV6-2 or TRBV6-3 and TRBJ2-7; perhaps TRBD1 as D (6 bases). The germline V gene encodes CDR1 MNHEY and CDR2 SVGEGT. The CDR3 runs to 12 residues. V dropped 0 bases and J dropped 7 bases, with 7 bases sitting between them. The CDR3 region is CASSYSTGEQYF. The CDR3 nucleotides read TGTGCCAGCAGTTACTCGACAGGTGAGCAGTACTTC.

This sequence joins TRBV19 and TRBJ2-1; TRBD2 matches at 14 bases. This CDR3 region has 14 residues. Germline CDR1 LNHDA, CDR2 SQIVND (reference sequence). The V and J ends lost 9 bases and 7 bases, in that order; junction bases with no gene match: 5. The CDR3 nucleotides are TGTGCCAGCTCTGGGACTAGCGGGGGAAATGAGCAGTTCTTC. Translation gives CASSGTSGGNEQFF.

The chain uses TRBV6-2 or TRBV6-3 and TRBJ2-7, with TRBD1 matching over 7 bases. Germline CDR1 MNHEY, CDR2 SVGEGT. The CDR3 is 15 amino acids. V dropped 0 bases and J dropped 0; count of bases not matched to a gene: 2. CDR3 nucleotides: TGTGCCAGCAGTTACTCGGGGGACAGCTCCTACGAGCAGTACTTC. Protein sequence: CASSYSGDSSYEQYF.

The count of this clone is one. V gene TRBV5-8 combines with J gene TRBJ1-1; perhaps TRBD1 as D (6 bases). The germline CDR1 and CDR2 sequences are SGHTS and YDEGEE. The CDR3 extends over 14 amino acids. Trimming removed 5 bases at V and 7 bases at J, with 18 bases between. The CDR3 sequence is CASSWGHSYGEAFF. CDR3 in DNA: TGTGCCAGCAGTTGGGGACACTCCTACGGTGAAGCTTTCTTT.

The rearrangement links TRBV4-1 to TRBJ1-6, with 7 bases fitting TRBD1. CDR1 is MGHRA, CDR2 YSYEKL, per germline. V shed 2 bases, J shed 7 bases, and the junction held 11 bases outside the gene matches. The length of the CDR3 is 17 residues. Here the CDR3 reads CASSQPTKQGRNSPLHF. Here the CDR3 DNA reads TGCGCCAGCAGCCAACCGACGAAACAGGGGAGGAATTCACCCCTCCACTTT.

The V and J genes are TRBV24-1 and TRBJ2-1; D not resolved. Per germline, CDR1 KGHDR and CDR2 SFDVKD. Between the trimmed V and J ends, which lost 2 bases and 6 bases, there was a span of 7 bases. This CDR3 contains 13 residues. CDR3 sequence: CATSDYNSNEQFF. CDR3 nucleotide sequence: TGTGCCACCAGTGATTATAACAGCAATGAGCAGTTCTTC.

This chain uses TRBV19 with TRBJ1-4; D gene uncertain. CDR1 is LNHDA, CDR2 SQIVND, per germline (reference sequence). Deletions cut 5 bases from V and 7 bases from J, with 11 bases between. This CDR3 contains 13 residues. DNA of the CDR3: TGTGCCAGTAGTTCGGCCCCAGGTGAAAAACTGTTTTTT. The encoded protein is CASSSAPGEKLFF.

The DNA of the CDR3 is TGTGCCAGCAGTTTTAGGGGGGGAAGGTCCTACGAGCAGTACTTC. It yields the protein CASSFRGGRSYEQYF. The chain joins TRBV28 to TRBJ2-7, with D maybe TRBD2 (7 bases). This CDR3 is 15 amino acids long. Germline values: CDR1 MDHEN, CDR2 SYDVKM. Trimming left V 3 bases short and J 1 base short, with 13 bases between. Complete variable domain (other parts from reference TRBV28 and TRBJ2-7): DVKVTQSSRYLVKRTGEKVFLECVQDMDHENMFWYRQDPGLGLRLIYFSYDVKMKEKGDIPEGYSVSREKKERFSLILESASTNQTSMYLCASSFRGGRSYEQYFGPGTRLTVT.

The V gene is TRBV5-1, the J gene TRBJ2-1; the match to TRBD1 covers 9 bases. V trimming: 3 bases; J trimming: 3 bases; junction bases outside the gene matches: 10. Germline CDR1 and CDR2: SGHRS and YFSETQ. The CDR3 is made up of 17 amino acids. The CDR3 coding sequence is TGCGCCAGCAGCTCAAAGCTCCCGGGACAGGGCTACAATGAGCAGTTCTTC. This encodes CASSSKLPGQGYNEQFF.

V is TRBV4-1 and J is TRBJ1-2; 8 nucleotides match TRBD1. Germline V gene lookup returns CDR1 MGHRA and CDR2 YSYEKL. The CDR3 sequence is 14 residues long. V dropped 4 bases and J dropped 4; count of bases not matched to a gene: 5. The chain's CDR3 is CASSPGQGIYGYTF. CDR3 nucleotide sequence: TGCGCCAGCAGCCCCGGACAGGGCATCTATGGCTACACCTTC.

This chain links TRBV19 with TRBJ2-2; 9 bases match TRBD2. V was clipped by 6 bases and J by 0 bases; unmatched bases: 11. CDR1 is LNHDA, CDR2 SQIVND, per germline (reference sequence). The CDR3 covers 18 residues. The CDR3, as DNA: TGTGCCAGTAGCGGGGGGGGACTAGCTTCTACGAACACCGGGGAGCTGTTTTTT. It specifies CASSGGGLASTNTGELFF.

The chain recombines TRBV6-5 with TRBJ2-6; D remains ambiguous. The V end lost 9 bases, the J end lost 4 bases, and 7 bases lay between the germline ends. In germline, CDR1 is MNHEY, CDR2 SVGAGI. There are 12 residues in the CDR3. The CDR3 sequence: CASRSGANVLTF. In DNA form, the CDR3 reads TGTGCCAGTAGATCGGGGGCCAACGTCCTGACTTTC.

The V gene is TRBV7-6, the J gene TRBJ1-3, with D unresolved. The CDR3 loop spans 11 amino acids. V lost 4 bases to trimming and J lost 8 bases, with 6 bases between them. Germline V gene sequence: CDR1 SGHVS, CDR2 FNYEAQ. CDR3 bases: TGTGCCAGCAGCTCCGAGGACACCATATATTTT. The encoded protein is CASSSEDTIYF.

The CDR3 DNA reads TGTGCCAGCAGCCCCGCCCGGACTAGCCAAGAGACCCAGTACTTC. It yields the protein CASSPARTSQETQYF. The V call is TRBV6-5, the J call TRBJ2-5, with 7 bases aligning to TRBD2. CDR1 and CDR2 from the germline V gene are MNHEY and SVGAGI. Trimming at V came to 6 bases and at J to 1 base, leaving 8 bases not matched to a gene. The CDR3 length is 15 residues.

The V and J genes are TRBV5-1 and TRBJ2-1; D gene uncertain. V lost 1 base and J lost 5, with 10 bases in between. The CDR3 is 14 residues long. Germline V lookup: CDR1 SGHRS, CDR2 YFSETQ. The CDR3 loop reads CASSLRGDNNEQFF. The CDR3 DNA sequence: TGCGCCAGCAGCTTGAGAGGAGATAACAATGAGCAGTTCTTC.

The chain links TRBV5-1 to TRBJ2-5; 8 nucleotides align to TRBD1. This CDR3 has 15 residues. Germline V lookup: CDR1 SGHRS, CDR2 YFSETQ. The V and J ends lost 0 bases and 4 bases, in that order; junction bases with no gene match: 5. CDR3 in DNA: TGCGCCAGCAGCTTGGCAGGGGGCCCCCCAGAGACCCAGTACTTC. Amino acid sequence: CASSLAGGPPETQYF.

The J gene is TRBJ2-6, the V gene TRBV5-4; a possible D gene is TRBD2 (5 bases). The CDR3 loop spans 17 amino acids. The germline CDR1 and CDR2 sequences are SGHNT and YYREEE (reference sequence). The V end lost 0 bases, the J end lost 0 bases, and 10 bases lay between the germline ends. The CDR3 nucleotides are TGTGCCAGCAGCTTGGACAGCGGAAGCTCTGGGGCCAACGTCCTGACTTTC. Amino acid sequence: CASSLDSGSSGANVLTF.

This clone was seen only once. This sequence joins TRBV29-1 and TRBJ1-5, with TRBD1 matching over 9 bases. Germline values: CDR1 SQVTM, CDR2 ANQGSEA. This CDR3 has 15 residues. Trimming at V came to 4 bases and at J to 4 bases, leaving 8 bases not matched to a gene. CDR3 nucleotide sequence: TGCAGCGTTGGTGAATCCGGACAGGGGAATCAGCCCCAGCATTTT. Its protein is CSVGESGQGNQPQHF. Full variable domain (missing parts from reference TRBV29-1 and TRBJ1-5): SAVISQKPSRDICQRGTSLTIQCQVDSQVTMMFWYRQQPGQSLTLIATANQGSEATYESGFVIDKFPISRPNLTFSTLTVSNMSPEDSSIYLCSVGESGQGNQPQHFGDGTRLSIL.

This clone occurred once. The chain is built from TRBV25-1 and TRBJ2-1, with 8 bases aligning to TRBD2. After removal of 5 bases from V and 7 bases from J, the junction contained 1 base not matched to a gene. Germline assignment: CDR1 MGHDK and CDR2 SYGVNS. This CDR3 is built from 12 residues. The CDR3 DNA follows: TGTGCCAGCAGTTTAGCGGGAAATGAGCAGTTCTTC. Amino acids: CASSLAGNEQFF.